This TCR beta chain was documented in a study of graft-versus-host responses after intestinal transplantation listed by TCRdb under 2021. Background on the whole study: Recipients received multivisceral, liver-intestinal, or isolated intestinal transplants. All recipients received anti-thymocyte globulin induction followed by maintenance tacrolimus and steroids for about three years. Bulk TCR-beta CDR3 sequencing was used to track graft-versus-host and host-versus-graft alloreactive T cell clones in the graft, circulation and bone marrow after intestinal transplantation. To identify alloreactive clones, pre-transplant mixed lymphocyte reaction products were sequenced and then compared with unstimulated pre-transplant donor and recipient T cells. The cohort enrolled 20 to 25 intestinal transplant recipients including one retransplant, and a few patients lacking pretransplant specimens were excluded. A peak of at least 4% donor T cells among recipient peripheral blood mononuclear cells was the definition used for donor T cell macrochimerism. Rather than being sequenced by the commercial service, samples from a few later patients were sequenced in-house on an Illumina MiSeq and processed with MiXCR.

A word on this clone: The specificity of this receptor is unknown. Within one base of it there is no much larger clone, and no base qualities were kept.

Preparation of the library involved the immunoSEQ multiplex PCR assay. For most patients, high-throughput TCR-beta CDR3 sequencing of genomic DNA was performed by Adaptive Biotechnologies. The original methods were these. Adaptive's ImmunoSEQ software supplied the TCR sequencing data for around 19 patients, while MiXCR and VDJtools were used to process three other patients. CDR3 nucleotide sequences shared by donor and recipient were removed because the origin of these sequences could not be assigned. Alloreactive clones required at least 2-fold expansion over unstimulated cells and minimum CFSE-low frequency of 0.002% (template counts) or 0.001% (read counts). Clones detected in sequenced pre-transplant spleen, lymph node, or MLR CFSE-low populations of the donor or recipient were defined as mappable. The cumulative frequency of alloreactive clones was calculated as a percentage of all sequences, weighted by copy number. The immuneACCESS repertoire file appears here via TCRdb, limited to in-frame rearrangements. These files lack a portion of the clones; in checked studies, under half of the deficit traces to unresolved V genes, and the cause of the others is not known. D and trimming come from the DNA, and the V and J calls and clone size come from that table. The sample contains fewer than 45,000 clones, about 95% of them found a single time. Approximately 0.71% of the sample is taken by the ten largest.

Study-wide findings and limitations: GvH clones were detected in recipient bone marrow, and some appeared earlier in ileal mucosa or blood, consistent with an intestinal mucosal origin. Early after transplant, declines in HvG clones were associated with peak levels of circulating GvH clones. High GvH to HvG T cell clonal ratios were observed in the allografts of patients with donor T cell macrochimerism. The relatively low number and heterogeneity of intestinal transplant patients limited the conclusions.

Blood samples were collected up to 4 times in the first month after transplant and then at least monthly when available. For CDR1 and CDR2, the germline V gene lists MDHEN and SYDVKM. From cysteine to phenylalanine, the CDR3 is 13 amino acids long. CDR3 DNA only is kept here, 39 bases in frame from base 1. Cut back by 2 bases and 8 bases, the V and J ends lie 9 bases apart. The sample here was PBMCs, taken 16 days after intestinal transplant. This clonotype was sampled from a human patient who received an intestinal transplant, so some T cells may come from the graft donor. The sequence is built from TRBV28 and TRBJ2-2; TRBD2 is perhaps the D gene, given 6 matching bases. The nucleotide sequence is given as TGTGCCAGCAGTTTAGTGGAGGGGGGGGAGCTGTTTTTT. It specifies CASSLVEGGELFF.